A selection of T cell receptor beta chains follows, all from one sample in a study of Graves' ophthalmopathy and Graves' hyperthyroidism. TCRdb passed the multiplex PCR reads through MiXCR, listing each CDR3 protein once. The table includes 650,000 to 800,000 distinct CDR3 sequences, about two fifths detected once. What was sequenced was peripheral blood. These receptors all come from an adult man with Graves' ophthalmopathy. Each CDR3 is given with its conserved first and last residue. Fields, in order: J gene, D gene, V gene, clone size, CDR3 DNA, CDR3 protein. D genes are given only for firm matches. Size values are once, few and many counts, or a class for expanded clones, and some rows have none.

TRBJ1-2 | NA | TRBV20-1 | many | TGCAGTGCTAGGGAGGGGATGAGCTATGGCTACACCTTC | CSAREGMSYGYTF
TRBJ2-6 | TRBD1 | TRBV12-5 | few | TGTGCTAGTCGACAGGGAAGCTCTGGGGCCAACGTCCTGACTTTC | CASRQGSSGANVLTF
TRBJ1-5 | NA | TRBV6-6 | NA | TGTGCCAGCAGTGAAGAATATGCTAGCAATCAGCCCCAGCATTTT | CASSEEYASNQPQHF
TRBJ1-2 | TRBD1 | TRBV7-3 | many | TGTGCCAGCAGCTTAGGGGTTTTGGCTGGGACAGACCCGGCCTATGGCTACACCTTC | CASSLGVLAGTDPAYGYTF
TRBJ1-4 | TRBD1 | TRBV10-3 | many | TGTGCCATCAGTGAGACTGGACAGGGGGTCGCCGCAACTAATGAAAAACTGTTTTTT | CAISETGQGVAATNEKLFF
TRBJ2-7 | TRBD2 | TRBV4-1 | NA | TGCGCCAGCAGCCAACCGACTAGCGGGAGATACGAGCAGTACTTC | CASSQPTSGRYEQYF
TRBJ1-6 | TRBD1 | TRBV10-2 | many | TGCGCCAGCAGTGGAAGGACAGGGGATAATTCACCCCTCCACTTT | CASSGRTGDNSPLHF
TRBJ1-2 | TRBD1 | TRBV29-1 | NA | TGCAGCGTACTAGCTACCGGGACAGGGACCGGCTACACCTTC | CSVLATGTGTGYTF
TRBJ2-7 | NA | TRBV12-3/TRBV12-4 | NA | TGTGCCAGCAGTAAACTGACAAGACACTACGAGCAGTACTTC | CASSKLTRHYEQYF
TRBJ2-2 | TRBD2 | TRBV19 | NA | TGTGCCAGTAGTATTGCGAGGACTAGCGGGGTTGGCACCGGGGAGCTGTTTTTT | CASSIARTSGVGTGELFF
TRBJ2-7 | TRBD1 | TRBV25-1 | many | TGTGCCAGCAGTACCCGGGACAGAAAAGTCTACGAGCAGTACTTC | CASSTRDRKVYEQYF
TRBJ2-7 | NA | TRBV10-2 | NA | TGCGCCAGCAGTGCTAGAGTCCCCGGGACCTTGGTGGAGCAGTACTTC | CASSARVPGTLVEQYF
TRBJ2-5 | NA | TRBV6-6 | NA | TGTGCCAGCAGTACCCTGGAGGGACAAGAGACCCAGTACTTC | CASSTLEGQETQYF
TRBJ1-6 | NA | TRBV19 | many | TGTGCCACCAACGATCTAATCGGGGAGGGGGATAGTTCACCCCTCCACTTT | CATNDLIGEGDSSPLHF
TRBJ1-2 | NA | TRBV7-9 | many | TGTGCCAGCAGCTCCGACAGCCCCTCATTTGGCTACACCTTC | CASSSDSPSFGYTF
TRBJ1-4 | TRBD1 | TRBV25-1 | NA | TGTGCCAGCGTTGCGGTACAGGGGGATGAAAAACTGTTTTTT | CASVAVQGDEKLFF
TRBJ2-7 | TRBD2 | TRBV12-3/TRBV12-4 | once | TGTGCCAGCAGTGAAGCCGGGACTAGCGGATACGAGCAGTACTTC | CASSEAGTSGYEQYF
TRBJ2-6 | TRBD1 | TRBV10-3 | NA | TGTGCCAGCAGTAAAACCGGGACAGCGAGGGCCAACGTCCTGACTTTC | CASSKTGTARANVLTF
TRBJ2-3 | NA | TRBV7-8 | NA | TGTGCCAGCTTAGAGGTCGCAGATACGCAGTATTTT | CASLEVADTQYF
TRBJ1-1 | TRBD1 | TRBV19 | NA | TGTGCCAGTAGTAGTCCAGGGGGCGGGAACACTGAAGCTTTCTTT | CASSSPGGGNTEAFF
TRBJ1-4 | NA | TRBV11-3 | NA | TGTGCCAGCAGCCGACACTTGGAGGAGGAAAAACTGTTTTTT | CASSRHLEEEKLFF
TRBJ2-7 | NA | TRBV10-3 | NA | TGTGCCATCAGTGAGTTAGGAGCAGCCTACGAGCAGTACTTC | CAISELGAAYEQYF
TRBJ1-2 | NA | TRBV10-3 | many | TGTGCCATCAGTGATGAAGCCCCTGGCTACACCTTC | CAISDEAPGYTF
TRBJ1-5 | NA | TRBV7-9 | NA | TGTGCTACGTATTCGGGGGATAGCAATCAGCCCCAGCATTTT | CATYSGDSNQPQHF
TRBJ1-2 | NA | TRBV9 | once | TGTGCCAGCAGCCCCACGGGGGACGGCGGGCGAGGCTACACCTTC | CASSPTGDGGRGYTF
TRBJ2-2 | TRBD2 | TRBV7-8 | many | TGTGCCAGCAGCGTAGCCGCGGGGGGGGCGGACACCGGGGAGCTGTTTTTT | CASSVAAGGADTGELFF
TRBJ2-7 | TRBD1 | TRBV19 | many | TGTGCCAGTAGTACGAGACAGGGATCCTACGAGCAGTACTTC | CASSTRQGSYEQYF
TRBJ1-4 | TRBD1 | TRBV11-2 | many | TGTGCCAGCAGCTCAACAGGGGAGGGTGAAAAACTGTTTTTT | CASSSTGEGEKLFF
TRBJ2-7 | NA | TRBV10-3 | few | TGTGCCATCAGTGAGGCAGGGTTTTACGAGCAGTACTTC | CAISEAGFYEQYF
TRBJ1-1 | NA | TRBV9 | many | TGTGCCAGCAGCACTCATACAGGGATGAACACTGAAGCTTTCTTT | CASSTHTGMNTEAFF
TRBJ1-1 | NA | TRBV19 | NA | TGTGCCTGGAGTACCCAGCGCAGGGCTGAAGCTTTCTTT | CAWSTQRRAEAFF
TRBJ2-6 | TRBD1 | TRBV7-9 | NA | TGTGCCAGCAGCGATAGGGGACAGGGTTCGTCTGGGGCCAACGTCCTGACTTTC | CASSDRGQGSSGANVLTF
TRBJ2-2 | TRBD2 | TRBV6-6 | few | TGTGCCAGCACCCCCGGGACTAGCGGGAGAACCGGGGAGCTGTTTTTT | CASTPGTSGRTGELFF
TRBJ1-1 | NA | TRBV5-1 | many | TGCGCCAGTGGGGCCACTGGAGTAACTGAAGCTTTCTTT | CASGATGVTEAFF
TRBJ2-2 | TRBD2 | TRBV7-2 | NA | TGTGCCAGCAGTCCGCGGTGGCTAGCGGGCGGGGAGCTGTCTTTT | CASSPRWLAGGELSF
TRBJ1-6 | TRBD1 | TRBV25-1 | few | TGTGCTAGAGGGACAGGGGATTCACCCCTCCACTTT | CARGTGDSPLHF
TRBJ2-3 | TRBD1 | TRBV2 | NA | TGTGCCAGCCAGGGGACAGGCGGAGGGCACAGGGCGCAGTATTTT | CASQGTGGGHRAQYF
TRBJ1-2 | TRBD1 | TRBV2 | many | TGTGCCAGCGTGACAGGGAGGAGGTATGGCTACACCTTC | CASVTGRRYGYTF
TRBJ1-1 | NA | TRBV10-3 | once | TGTGCCATCAGCTCCGGGGGGCCTGAAGCTTTCTTC | CAISSGGPEAFF
TRBJ1-4 | NA | TRBV11-2 | few | TGTGCCAGCAGCCCGAGATTAACCCAGGGGAACATCGAAAAACTGTTTTTT | CASSPRLTQGNIEKLFF
TRBJ2-7 | TRBD2 | TRBV2 | NA | TGTGCCAGCACCCCCGACCGCGGGGGGACCTACGAGCAGTACTTC | CASTPDRGGTYEQYF
TRBJ2-5 | TRBD1 | TRBV7-2 | many | TGTGCCAGCAGCTCAGGGGGCATACAAGAGACCCAGTACTTC | CASSSGGIQETQYF
TRBJ1-1 | NA | TRBV5-1 | many | TGCGCCAGCAGCCTTGGGGTGATACTGAACACTGAAGCTTTCTTT | CASSLGVILNTEAFF
TRBJ2-2 | NA | TRBV9 | NA | TGTGCCAGCAGCCTCGGGAGAACGAGGACCGGGGAGCTGTTTTTT | CASSLGRTRTGELFF
TRBJ2-7 | NA | TRBV20-1 | NA | TGCAGTGCTAGGGGTCACACCTACGAGCAGTACTTC | CSARGHTYEQYF
TRBJ1-3 | NA | TRBV12-3/TRBV12-4 | NA | TGTGCCAGCAGCCTCCAATTTGGAAACACCATATATTTT | CASSLQFGNTIYF
TRBJ1-1 | NA | TRBV19 | many | TGTGCTAGTCTTGGCAGGGAGACTGAAGCTTTCTTT | CASLGRETEAFF
TRBJ1-2 | TRBD1 | TRBV10-3 | NA | TGTGCCATCAGTTCCTACAGACAGGGGGCGGACGGCTACACCTTC | CAISSYRQGADGYTF
TRBJ1-2 | TRBD1 | TRBV24-1 | many | TGTGCCAGCAGTCGAAGGGACAGTGACTATGGCTACACCTTC | CASSRRDSDYGYTF
TRBJ1-1 | NA | TRBV3-1 | few | TGTGCCAGCAGCCAAGATAGTAGACTGCTGAACACTGAAGCTTTCTTT | CASSQDSRLLNTEAFF
TRBJ1-5 | NA | TRBV7-9 | many | TGTGCCAGCAGCTCTTCGGCCTATCAGCCCCAGCATTTT | CASSSSAYQPQHF
TRBJ2-2 | NA | TRBV2 | few | TGTGCCAGCAGTGGTTCCCGACAGGTCCCGAACACCGGGGAGCTGTTTTTT | CASSGSRQVPNTGELFF
TRBJ1-5 | TRBD1 | TRBV6-6 | NA | TGTGCCAGCAGTCCAGGGGGGGGCTATCAGCCCCAGCATTTT | CASSPGGGYQPQHF
TRBJ2-7 | NA | TRBV20-1 | few | TGCAGTGCTAGTGAGGACCCCTTTCTCTACGAGCAGTACTTC | CSASEDPFLYEQYF
TRBJ2-7 | TRBD1 | TRBV2 | many | TGTGCCAGCAGTATGGACAGGTACAACTACGAGCAGTACTTC | CASSMDRYNYEQYF
TRBJ2-7 | NA | TRBV10-3 | NA | TGTGCCAGCAGCCAGGGTCCGGGACCCCAATACGAGCAGTACTTC | CASSQGPGPQYEQYF